This TCR beta chain was recorded in a study of blood T cell repertoires in COVID-19. CDR1 is GTSNPN and CDR2 is SVGIG in the germline V gene (reference sequence). V was clipped by 6 bases and J by 0 bases, with 11 bases between them. The length of the CDR3 is 13 residues. This clone showed up just once. Authors' processing steps: Scientists estimated how many nucleated cells there were by amplifying reference gene primers. Repertoires were generated with immunoSEQ multiplex PCR, while TCRdb's copy carries only in-frame clones and drops some. Clone size and V and J calls were adopted from that table, with D and trimming inferred from the DNA. The sample holds over 200,000 clones, more than 70% seen once.

The rearrangement joins TRBV30 to TRBJ1-2, with D uncertain. Sequenced sample: peripheral blood. The sequence derives from a woman aged 55 to 70 with acute or convalescent COVID-19. The CDR3 sequence is CACKTRSNYGYTF. In DNA form, the CDR3 reads TGTGCCTGTAAGACAAGATCTAACTATGGCTACACCTTC.